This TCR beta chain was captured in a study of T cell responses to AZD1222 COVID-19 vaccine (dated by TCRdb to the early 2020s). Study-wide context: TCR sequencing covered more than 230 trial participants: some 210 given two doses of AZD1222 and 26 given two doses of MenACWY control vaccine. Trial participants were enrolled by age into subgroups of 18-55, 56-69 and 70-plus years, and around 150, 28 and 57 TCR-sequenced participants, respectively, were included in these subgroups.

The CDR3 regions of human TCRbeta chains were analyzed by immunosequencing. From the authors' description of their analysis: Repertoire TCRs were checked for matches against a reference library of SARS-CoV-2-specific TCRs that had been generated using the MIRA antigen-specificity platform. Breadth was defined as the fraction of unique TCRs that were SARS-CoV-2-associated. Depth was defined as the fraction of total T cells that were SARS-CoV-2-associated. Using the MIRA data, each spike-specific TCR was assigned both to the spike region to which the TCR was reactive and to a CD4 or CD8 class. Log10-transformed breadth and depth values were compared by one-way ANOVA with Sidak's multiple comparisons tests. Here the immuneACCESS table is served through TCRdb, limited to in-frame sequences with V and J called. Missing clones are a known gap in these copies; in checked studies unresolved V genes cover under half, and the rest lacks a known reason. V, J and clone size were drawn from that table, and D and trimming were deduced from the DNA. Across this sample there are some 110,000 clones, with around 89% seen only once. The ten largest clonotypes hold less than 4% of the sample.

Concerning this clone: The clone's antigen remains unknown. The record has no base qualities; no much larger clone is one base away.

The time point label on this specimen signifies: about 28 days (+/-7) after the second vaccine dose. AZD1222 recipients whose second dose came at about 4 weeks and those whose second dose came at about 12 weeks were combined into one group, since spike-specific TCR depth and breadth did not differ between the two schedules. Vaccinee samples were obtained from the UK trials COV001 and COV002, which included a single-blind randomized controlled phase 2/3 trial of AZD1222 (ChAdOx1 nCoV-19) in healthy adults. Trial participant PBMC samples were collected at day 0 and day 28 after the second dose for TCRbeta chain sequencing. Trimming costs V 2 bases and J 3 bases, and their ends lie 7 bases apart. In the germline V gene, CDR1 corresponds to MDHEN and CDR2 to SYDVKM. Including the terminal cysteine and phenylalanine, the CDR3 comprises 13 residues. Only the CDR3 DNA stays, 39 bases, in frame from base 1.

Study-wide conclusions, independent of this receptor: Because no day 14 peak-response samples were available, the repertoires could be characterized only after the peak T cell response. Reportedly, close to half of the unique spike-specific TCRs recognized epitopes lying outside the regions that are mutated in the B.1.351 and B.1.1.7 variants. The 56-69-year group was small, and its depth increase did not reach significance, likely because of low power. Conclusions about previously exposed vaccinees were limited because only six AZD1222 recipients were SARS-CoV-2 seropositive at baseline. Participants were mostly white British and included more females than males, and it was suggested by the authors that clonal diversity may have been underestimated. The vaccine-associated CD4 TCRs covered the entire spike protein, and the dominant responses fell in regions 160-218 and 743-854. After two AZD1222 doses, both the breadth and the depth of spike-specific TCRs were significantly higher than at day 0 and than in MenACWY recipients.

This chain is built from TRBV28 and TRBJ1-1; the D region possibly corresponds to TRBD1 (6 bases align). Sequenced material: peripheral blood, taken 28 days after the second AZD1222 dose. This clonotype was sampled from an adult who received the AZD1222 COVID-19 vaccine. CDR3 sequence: CASSLGGHTEAFF. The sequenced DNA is TGTGCCAGCAGTTTAGGGGGGCACACTGAAGCTTTCTTT.